These T cell receptor beta chains were read from a single sample in a study of cytomegalovirus exposure and HLA in healthy donors. Profiling relied on immunoSEQ multiplex PCR, and the TCRdb table lists in-frame clones only, not all of them. The sample lists approximately 110,000 clones; 60% to 80% were seen once. Sequenced input: PBMCs. These receptors came from a man aged 18 to 29 in good health and CMV-seropositive. CDR3s include the opening cysteine and the closing phenylalanine or tryptophan. A D gene is named only where the DNA matches it firmly. A row's size may be missing; if present it is once, few, many or a size class.

V,size,J,D,DNA,CDR3
TRBV6-5,.,TRBJ2-1,.,TGTGCCAGCAGTCTATATTTAGCACAGGGCCGGGAGCAGTTCTTC,CASSLYLAQGREQFF
TRBV28,.,TRBJ1-5,.,TGTGCCAGCAGACTCCTGACACAGGGAGAAGAGCATTTT,CASRLLTQGEEHF
TRBV7-9,.,TRBJ1-4,.,TGTGCCAGCGGAATTAATGGCGGAAATGAAAAACTGTTTTTT,CASGINGGNEKLFF
TRBV5-6,once,TRBJ1-2,TRBD1,TGTGCCAGCAGCTTGGTGCAGGGGGCGCGGGGCTACACCTTC,CASSLVQGARGYTF
TRBV6-1,.,TRBJ1-6,TRBD1,TGTGCCAGCAGTGATCGACAGGGGACTTGGTCACCCCTCCACTTT,CASSDRQGTWSPLHF
TRBV4-1,few,TRBJ2-7,TRBD1,TGCGCCAGCAGCGTAGGGACAGGGGGATTCTACGAGCAGTACTTC,CASSVGTGGFYEQYF
TRBV27,.,TRBJ1-4,.,TGTGCCAGCAGTTTTAGGGGAGGGAATGAAAAACTGTTTTTT,CASSFRGGNEKLFF
TRBV9,.,TRBJ2-5,.,TGTGCCAGCAGCCCCGGTTGGGGCCGGGAGACCCAGTACTTC,CASSPGWGRETQYF
TRBV6-1,once,TRBJ2-5,.,TGTGCCAGCAGAACCCACAGGGTCTTGGAGGAGACCCAGTACTTC,CASRTHRVLEETQYF
TRBV5-1,.,TRBJ2-1,TRBD1,TGCGCCAGCAGCCCCTCTCCCGGGACAGAAGAGCAGTTCTTC,CASSPSPGTEEQFF
TRBV11-2,.,TRBJ2-2,.,TGTGCCAGCAGCTTAGCGGGTCTGGGTACCGGGGAGCTGTTTTTT,CASSLAGLGTGELFF
TRBV2,.,TRBJ2-1,.,TGTGCCAGCAGCGCAACAGGCAGCTCCTACAATGAGCAGTTCTTC,CASSATGSSYNEQFF
TRBV5-4,.,TRBJ2-5,TRBD2,TGTGCCAGCAGCTCCGGACTAGTTGAGACCCAGTACTTC,CASSSGLVETQYF
TRBV11-3,once,TRBJ2-4,TRBD1,TGTGCCAGCAGGGGGGGACAGGACCCAAGGGGAGCCAAAAACATTCAGTACTTC,CASRGGQDPRGAKNIQYF
TRBV5-6,.,TRBJ1-2,.,TGTGCCAGCAGCTTGGTATCCGGGGGAGCTAACTATGGCTACACCTTC,CASSLVSGGANYGYTF
TRBV11-2,.,TRBJ2-1,.,TGTGCCAGCAGCGGGACTTACCAACTTGAGCAGTTCTTC,CASSGTYQLEQFF
TRBV7-6,.,TRBJ2-5,.,TGTGCCAGCAGCCTGCCGGGGACTTCCCAAGAGACCCAGTACTTC,CASSLPGTSQETQYF
TRBV11-2,few,TRBJ1-3,.,TGTGCCAGCAGCCGACAAATCTCTGGAAACACCATATATTTT,CASSRQISGNTIYF
TRBV7-6,.,TRBJ1-3,TRBD1,TGTGCCAGCAGCTTAGACAGGGGGCAGGGAAACACCATATATTTT,CASSLDRGQGNTIYF
TRBV7-6,.,TRBJ2-1,.,TGTGCCAGCAGCTTAGCGGGCGGGTACGACGATGAGCAGTTCTTC,CASSLAGGYDDEQFF
TRBV19,.,TRBJ1-1,.,TGTGCCAGTAGTCCTTCGGGACTCGTGAACACTGAAGCTTTCTTT,CASSPSGLVNTEAFF
TRBV2,.,TRBJ1-6,TRBD1,TGTGCCAGCAGCCAAGGACAGGGGTTCACCTATAATTCACCCCTCCACTTT,CASSQGQGFTYNSPLHF
TRBV18,.,TRBJ1-1,TRBD1,TGTGCCAGCAACGACAGGGGGCGCCCAGACACTGAAGCTTTCTTT,CASNDRGRPDTEAFF
TRBV9,.,TRBJ1-1,.,TGTGCCAGCAGCGTAGCTTGGCAGGGTTACACTGAAGCTTTCTTT,CASSVAWQGYTEAFF
TRBV19,.,TRBJ1-5,TRBD1,TGTGCCAGTAGTCCCCGGGACAGGGATGATCAGCCCCAGCATTTT,CASSPRDRDDQPQHF
TRBV11-1,.,TRBJ1-3,.,TGTGCCAGCAGCCCTACAGGGACCTCTGGAAACACCATATATTTT,CASSPTGTSGNTIYF
TRBV19,.,TRBJ1-2,.,TGTGCCAGTGCGTACCAGGGAACCGGTGGCTACACCTTC,CASAYQGTGGYTF
TRBV5-6,.,TRBJ2-5,.,TGTGCCAGCAGCTTGAACAGGGGGGGCAAAGAGACCCAGTACTTC,CASSLNRGGKETQYF
TRBV19,.,TRBJ1-1,TRBD1,TGTGCCAGTAGTGAGACAGGGAGTGAAGCTTTCTTT,CASSETGSEAFF
TRBV4-1,.,TRBJ2-5,TRBD1,TGCGCCAGCAGCCAGGCCGGACAGGGTGGGGAGACCCAGTACTTC,CASSQAGQGGETQYF
TRBV4-1,few,TRBJ2-7,.,TGCGCCAGCAGCCAAGACAGGGGTCAATACGAGCAGTACTTC,CASSQDRGQYEQYF
TRBV19,.,TRBJ1-5,.,TGTGCCAGTAACACCCTCCAGGGTAGGCCCCAGCATTTT,CASNTLQGRPQHF
TRBV15,.,TRBJ2-7,.,TGTGCCACCAGCACCCGGACATACGTTTCCGAGCAGTACTTC,CATSTRTYVSEQYF
TRBV29-1,.,TRBJ1-2,.,TGCAGCGTTGAAGATATCCAGGAAGGTTATGGCTACACCTTC,CSVEDIQEGYGYTF
TRBV6-5,.,TRBJ2-7,.,TGTGCCAGCAGTTCCGGACAGACCTACGAGCAGTACTTC,CASSSGQTYEQYF
TRBV21-1,.,TRBJ2-7,.,TGTGCCAGCAGCAAAGTCAGGGGATACGAGCAGTACTTC,CASSKVRGYEQYF
TRBV29-1,once,TRBJ2-3,.,TGCAGCGTTGCGGAGTTCTCTAGCACAGATACGCAGTATTTT,CSVAEFSSTDTQYF
TRBV30,.,TRBJ2-2,.,TGTGCCTGGAGTGTACTAGCTGTTAACACCGGGGAGCTGTTTTTT,CAWSVLAVNTGELFF
TRBV28,.,TRBJ2-5,TRBD1,TGTGCCAGCAGTTTCGGCCGGACAGGGAACCAAGAGACCCAGTACTTC,CASSFGRTGNQETQYF
TRBV7-9,.,TRBJ2-2,TRBD1,TGTGCCAGCAGCTTAGGTCTAGGACAGGGGGCGTCGGACACCGGGGAGCTGTTTTTT,CASSLGLGQGASDTGELFF
TRBV28,.,TRBJ2-3,.,TGTGCCAGCAGTTTACTAAGCACAGATACGCAGTATTTT,CASSLLSTDTQYF
TRBV15,.,TRBJ2-3,.,TGTGCCACCAGCCCACTATTAACAGGGAACATCGATACGCAGTATTTT,CATSPLLTGNIDTQYF
TRBV5-6,.,TRBJ1-2,.,TGTGCCAGCAGCCACTTACAGGGACCTAACTATGGCTACACCTTC,CASSHLQGPNYGYTF
TRBV28,few,TRBJ2-7,.,TGTGCCAGCAGTTTAACCCGCCTGCAGCGGTCCTACGAGCAGTACTTC,CASSLTRLQRSYEQYF
TRBV29-1,.,TRBJ2-3,TRBD1,TGCAGCGTTGGTGACAGGGCGGCAGATACGCAGTATTTT,CSVGDRAADTQYF
TRBV15,.,TRBJ1-5,.,TGTGCCACCAGCAGAGGGTTTTTCGGTCAGCCCCAGCATTTT,CATSRGFFGQPQHF
TRBV7-6,.,TRBJ2-1,.,TGTGCCAGCAGCCCACCCTTCCCAGACAGTAATTATGATGAGCAGTTCTTC,CASSPPFPDSNYDEQFF
TRBV7-9,.,TRBJ1-1,.,TGTGCCAGCAGCTTAGCCCAGGGTACTGAAGCTTTCTTT,CASSLAQGTEAFF
TRBV5-6,.,TRBJ2-1,TRBD2,TGTGCCAGCAGCCCTCCAACCGGGACTACCTCAGCGAGGGAGCAGTTCTTC,CASSPPTGTTSAREQFF
TRBV16,.,TRBJ2-2,.,TGTGCCAGCAGCCCTAACGGGGGCACCGGGGAGCTGTTTTTT,CASSPNGGTGELFF
TRBV4-1,few,TRBJ2-4,TRBD2,TGCGCCAGCAGCCAAGACGTGAGCGGGGGGGCTAAAGCCAAAAACATTCAGTACTTC,CASSQDVSGGAKAKNIQYF
TRBV9,.,TRBJ1-6,.,TGTGCCAGCAGGGCTTTGGACAGTGCTAATTCACCCCTCCACTTT,CASRALDSANSPLHF
TRBV5-4,.,TRBJ2-2,TRBD2,TGTGCCAGCAGCTCTAGCATAGCGGGGGGTGTCACCGGGGAGCTGTTTTTT,CASSSSIAGGVTGELFF
TRBV30,.,TRBJ2-3,TRBD2,TGTGCCTGGAGTGGGGGTAGCGGGGGAGCAGATACGCAGTATTTT,CAWSGGSGGADTQYF
TRBV9,.,TRBJ1-2,TRBD1,TGTGCCAGCAGCGTAGTAACAGGGGGCGAAGGCTACACCTTC,CASSVVTGGEGYTF
TRBV21-1,.,TRBJ2-7,.,TGTGCCAGCAGCAACTCGGGGGGACAGGGGGCAATAGGTGGCGAGCAGTACTTC,CASSNSGGQGAIGGEQYF